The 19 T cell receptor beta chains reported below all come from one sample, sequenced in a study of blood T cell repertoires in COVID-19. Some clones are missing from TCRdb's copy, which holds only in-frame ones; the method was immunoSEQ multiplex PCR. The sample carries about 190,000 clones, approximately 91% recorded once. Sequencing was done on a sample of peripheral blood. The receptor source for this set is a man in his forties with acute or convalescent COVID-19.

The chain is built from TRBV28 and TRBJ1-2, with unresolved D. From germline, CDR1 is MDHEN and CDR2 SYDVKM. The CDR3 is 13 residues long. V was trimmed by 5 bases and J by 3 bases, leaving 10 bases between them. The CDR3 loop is CASSLRRDYGYTF. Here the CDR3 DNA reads TGTGCCAGCAGTCTACGACGGGACTATGGCTACACCTTC.

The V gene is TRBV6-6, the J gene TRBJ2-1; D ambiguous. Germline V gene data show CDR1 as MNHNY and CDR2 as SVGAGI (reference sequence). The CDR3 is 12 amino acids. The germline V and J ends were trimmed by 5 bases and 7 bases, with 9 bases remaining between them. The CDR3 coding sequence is TGTGCCAGCAGTCGCCCCAGGAATGAGCAGTTCTTC. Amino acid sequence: CASSRPRNEQFF.

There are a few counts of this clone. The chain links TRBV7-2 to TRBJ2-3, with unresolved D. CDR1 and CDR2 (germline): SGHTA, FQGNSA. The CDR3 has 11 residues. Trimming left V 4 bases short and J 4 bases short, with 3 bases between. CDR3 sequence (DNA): TGTGCCAGCAGCTCGGCAGATACGCAGTATTTT. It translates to CASSSADTQYF.

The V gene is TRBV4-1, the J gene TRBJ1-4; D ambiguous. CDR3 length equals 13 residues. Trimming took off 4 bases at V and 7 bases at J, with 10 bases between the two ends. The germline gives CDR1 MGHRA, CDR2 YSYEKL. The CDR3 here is CASSLGYFEKLFF. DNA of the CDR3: TGCGCCAGCAGCCTCGGGTACTTTGAAAAACTGTTTTTT.

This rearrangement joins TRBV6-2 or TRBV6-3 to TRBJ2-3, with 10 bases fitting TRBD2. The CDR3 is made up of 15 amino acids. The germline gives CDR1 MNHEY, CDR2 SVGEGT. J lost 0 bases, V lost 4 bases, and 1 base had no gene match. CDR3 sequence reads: CASSLGLASTDTQYF. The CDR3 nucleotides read TGTGCCAGCAGTTTGGGACTAGCGAGCACAGATACGCAGTATTTT.

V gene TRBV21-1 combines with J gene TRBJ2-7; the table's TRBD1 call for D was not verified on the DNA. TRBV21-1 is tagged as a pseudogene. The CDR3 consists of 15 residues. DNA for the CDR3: TGTGCCAGCAGCAAGACCGGGACAGCCGCCTACGAGCAGTACTTC. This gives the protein CASSKTGTAAYEQYF.

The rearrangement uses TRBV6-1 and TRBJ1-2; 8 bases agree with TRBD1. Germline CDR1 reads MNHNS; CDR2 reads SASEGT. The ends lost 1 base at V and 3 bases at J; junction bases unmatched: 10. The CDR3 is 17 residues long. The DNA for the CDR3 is TGTGCCAGCAGTGAAGTGGGGTGGGGGACAGGAGACTATGGCTACACCTTC. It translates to CASSEVGWGTGDYGYTF.

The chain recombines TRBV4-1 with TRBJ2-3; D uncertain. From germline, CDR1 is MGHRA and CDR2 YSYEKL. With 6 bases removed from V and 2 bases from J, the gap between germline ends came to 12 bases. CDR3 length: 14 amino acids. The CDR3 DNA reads TGCGCCAGCAGGAAGCTAGGCCCCACAGATACGCAGTATTTT. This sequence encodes CASRKLGPTDTQYF.

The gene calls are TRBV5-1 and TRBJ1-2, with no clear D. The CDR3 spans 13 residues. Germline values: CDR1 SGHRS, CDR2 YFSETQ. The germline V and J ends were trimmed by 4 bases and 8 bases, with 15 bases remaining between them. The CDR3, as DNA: TGCGCCAGCAGCCCGGAGGGTTCGAGCGGCTACACCTTC. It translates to CASSPEGSSGYTF.

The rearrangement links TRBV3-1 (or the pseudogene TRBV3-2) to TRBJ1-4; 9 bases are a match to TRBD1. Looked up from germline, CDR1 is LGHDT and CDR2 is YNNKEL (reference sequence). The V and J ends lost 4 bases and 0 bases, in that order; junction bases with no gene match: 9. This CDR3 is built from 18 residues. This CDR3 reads CASSRNRGPGATNEKLFF. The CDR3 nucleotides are TGTGCCAGCAGCCGAAACAGGGGGCCTGGGGCAACTAATGAAAAACTGTTTTTT.

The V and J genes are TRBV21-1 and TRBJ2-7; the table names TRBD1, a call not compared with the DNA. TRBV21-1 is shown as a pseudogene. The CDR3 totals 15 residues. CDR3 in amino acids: CASSKVPTGWYEQYF. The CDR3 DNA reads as TGTGCCAGCAGCAAAGTACCGACAGGGTGGTACGAGCAGTACTTC.

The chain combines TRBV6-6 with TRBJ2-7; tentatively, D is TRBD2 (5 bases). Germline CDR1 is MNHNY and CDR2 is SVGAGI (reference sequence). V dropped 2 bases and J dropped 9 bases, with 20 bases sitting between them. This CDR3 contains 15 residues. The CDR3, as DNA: TGTGCCAGCAGTTACGAAGTTGGAGGTACCTCTGGGCAGTACTTC. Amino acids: CASSYEVGGTSGQYF.

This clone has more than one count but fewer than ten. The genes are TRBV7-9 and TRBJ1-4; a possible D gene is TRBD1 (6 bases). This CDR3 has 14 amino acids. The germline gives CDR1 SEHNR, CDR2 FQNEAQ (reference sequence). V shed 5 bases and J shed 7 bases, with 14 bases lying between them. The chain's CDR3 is CASSPRGAFEKLFF. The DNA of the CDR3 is TGTGCCAGCAGCCCCCGGGGGGCGTTTGAAAAACTGTTTTTT.

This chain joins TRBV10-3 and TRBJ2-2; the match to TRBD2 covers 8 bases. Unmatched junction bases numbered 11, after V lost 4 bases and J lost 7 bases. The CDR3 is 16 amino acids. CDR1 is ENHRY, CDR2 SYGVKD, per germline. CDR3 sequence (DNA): TGTGCCATCAGTGTTGTCTCCGGGGGGGCCGTCGGGGAGCTGTTTTTT. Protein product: CAISVVSGGAVGELFF.

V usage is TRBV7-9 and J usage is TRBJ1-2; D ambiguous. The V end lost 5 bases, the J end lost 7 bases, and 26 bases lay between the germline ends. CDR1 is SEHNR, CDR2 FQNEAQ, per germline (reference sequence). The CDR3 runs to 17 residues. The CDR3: CASSRLGSPRGEGGYTF. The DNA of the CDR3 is TGTGCCAGCAGCCGACTAGGTTCCCCCCGGGGTGAAGGTGGCTACACCTTC.

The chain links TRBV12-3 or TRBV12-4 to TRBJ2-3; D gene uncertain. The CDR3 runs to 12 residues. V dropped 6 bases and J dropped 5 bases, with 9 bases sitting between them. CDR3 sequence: CASRYLGDTQYF. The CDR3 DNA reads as TGTGCCAGCAGGTACCTAGGAGATACGCAGTATTTT.

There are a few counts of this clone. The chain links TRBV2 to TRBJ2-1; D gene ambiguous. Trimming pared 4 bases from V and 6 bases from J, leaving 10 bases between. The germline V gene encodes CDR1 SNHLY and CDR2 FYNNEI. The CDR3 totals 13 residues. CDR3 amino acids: CASSVNFVNEQFF. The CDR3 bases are TGTGCCAGCAGTGTTAACTTCGTCAATGAGCAGTTCTTC.

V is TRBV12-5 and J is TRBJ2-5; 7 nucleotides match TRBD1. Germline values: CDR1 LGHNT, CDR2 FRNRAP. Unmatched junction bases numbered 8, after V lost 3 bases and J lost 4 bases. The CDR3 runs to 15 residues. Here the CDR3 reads CASGLYDRAPETQYF. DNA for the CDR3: TGTGCTAGTGGTTTATACGACAGGGCCCCAGAGACCCAGTACTTC. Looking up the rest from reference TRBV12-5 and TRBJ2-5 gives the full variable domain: DARVTQTPRHKVTEMGQEVTMRCQPILGHNTVFWYRQTMMQGLELLAYFRNRAPLDDSGMPKDRFSAEMPDATLATLKIQPSEPRDSAVYFCASGLYDRAPETQYFGPGTRLLVL.

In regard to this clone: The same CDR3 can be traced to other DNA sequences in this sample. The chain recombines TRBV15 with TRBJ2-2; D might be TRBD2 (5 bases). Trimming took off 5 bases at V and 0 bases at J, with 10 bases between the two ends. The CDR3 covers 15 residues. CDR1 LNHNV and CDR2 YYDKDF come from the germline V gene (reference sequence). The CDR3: CATSSRGANTGELFF. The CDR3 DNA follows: TGTGCCACCAGCTCACGGGGTGCGAACACCGGGGAGCTGTTTTTT. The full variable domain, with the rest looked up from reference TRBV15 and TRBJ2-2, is DAMVIQNPRYQVTQFGKPVTLSCSQTLNHNVMYWYQQKSSQAPKLLFHYYDKDFNNEADTPDNFQSRRPNTSFCFLDIRSPGLGDTAMYLCATSSRGANTGELFFGEGSRLTVL.